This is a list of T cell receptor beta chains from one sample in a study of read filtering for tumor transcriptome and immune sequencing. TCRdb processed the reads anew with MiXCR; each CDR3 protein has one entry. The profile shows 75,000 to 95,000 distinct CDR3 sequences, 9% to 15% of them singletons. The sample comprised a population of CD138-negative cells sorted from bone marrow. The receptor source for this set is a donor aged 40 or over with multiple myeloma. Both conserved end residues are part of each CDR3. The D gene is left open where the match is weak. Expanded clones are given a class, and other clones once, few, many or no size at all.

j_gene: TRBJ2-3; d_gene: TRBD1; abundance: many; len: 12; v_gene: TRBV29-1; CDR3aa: CGTEGNTDTQYF; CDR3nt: TGTGGGACAGAGGGCAACACAGATACGCAGTATTTT
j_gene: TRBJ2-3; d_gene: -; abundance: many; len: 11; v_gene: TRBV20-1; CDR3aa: CSASGSDTQYF; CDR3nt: TGCAGTGCTAGCGGTTCAGATACGCAGTATTTT
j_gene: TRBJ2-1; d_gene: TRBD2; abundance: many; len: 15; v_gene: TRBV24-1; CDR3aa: CATSETSGSIYEQFF; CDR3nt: TGTGCCACCAGTGAGACTAGCGGGAGTATCTATGAGCAGTTCTTC
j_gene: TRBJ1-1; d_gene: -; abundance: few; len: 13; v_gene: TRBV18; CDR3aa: CASSREFSGEAFF; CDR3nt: TGTGCCAGCTCACGAGAGTTTTCCGGGGAAGCTTTCTTT
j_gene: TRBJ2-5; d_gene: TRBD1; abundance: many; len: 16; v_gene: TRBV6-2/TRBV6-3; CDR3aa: CASSYAGTGYQETQYF; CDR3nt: TGTGCCAGCAGTTACGCTGGGACAGGGTACCAAGAGACCCAGTACTTC
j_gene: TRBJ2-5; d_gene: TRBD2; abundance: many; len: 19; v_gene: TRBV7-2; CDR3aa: CASSLELWTSGRALKTQYF; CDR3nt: TGTGCCAGCAGCCTGGAACTTTGGACTAGCGGGAGGGCCTTAAAGACCCAGTACTTC
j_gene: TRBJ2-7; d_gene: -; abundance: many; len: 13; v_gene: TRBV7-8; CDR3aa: CASSLGTTGKQYF; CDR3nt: TGTGCCAGCAGCTTAGGGACTACCGGGAAGCAGTACTTC
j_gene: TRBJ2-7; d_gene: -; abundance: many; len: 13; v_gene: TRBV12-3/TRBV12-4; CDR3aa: CASSLAVGSEQYF; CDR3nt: TGTGCCAGCAGTTTAGCTGTGGGGAGTGAGCAGTACTTC
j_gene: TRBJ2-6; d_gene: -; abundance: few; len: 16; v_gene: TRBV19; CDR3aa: CASSRGRHSGANVLTF; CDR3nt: TGTGCCAGTAGTCGCGGACGGCACTCTGGGGCCAACGTCCTGACTTTC
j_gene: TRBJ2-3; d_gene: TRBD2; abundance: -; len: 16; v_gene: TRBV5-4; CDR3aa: CASTLGTSGTTDTQYF; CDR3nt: TGTGCCAGCACGCTGGGGACTAGCGGGACCACAGATACGCAGTATTTT
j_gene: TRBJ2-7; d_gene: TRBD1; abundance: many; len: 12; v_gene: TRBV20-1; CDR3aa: CSVGTGAYEQYF; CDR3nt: TGCAGTGTCGGGACAGGGGCCTACGAGCAGTACTTC
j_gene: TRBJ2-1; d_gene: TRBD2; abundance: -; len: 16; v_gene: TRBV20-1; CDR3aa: CRARWGAGGWGDEQFF; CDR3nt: TGCAGGGCTAGATGGGGCGCGGGAGGGTGGGGCGATGAGCAGTTCTTC
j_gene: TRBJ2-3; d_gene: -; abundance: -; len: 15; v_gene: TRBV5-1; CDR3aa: CASSLVQRATDTQYF; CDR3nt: TGCGCCAGCAGCTTGGTTCAGCGGGCGACAGATACGCAGTATTTT
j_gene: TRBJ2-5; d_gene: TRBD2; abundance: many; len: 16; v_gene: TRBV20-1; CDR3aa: CSARDPSGRSQETQYF; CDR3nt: TGCAGTGCTAGAGATCCTAGCGGGAGATCGCAAGAGACCCAGTACTTC
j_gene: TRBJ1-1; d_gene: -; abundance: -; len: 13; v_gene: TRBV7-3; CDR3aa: CASSLKVNTEAFF; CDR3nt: TGTGCCAGCAGCTTAAAAGTGAACACTGAAGCTTTCTTT
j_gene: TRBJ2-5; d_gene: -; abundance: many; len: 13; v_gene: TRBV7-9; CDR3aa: CASSLGAMETQYF; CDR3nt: TGTGCCAGCAGCTTGGGGGCTATGGAGACCCAGTACTTC
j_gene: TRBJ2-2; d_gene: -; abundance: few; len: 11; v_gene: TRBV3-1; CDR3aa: CASSQAGELFF; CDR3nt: TGTGCCAGCAGCCAGGCCGGGGAGCTGTTTTTT
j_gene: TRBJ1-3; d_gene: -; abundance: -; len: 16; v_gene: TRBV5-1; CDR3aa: CASSLAVRSPGNTIYF; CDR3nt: TGCGCCAGCAGCTTGGCCGTAAGGAGTCCTGGAAACACCATATATTTT
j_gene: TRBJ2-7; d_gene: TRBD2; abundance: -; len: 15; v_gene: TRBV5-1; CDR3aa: CASSQKAGSSYEQYF; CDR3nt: TGCGCCAGCAGTCAAAAAGCGGGGAGCTCCTACGAGCAGTACTTC
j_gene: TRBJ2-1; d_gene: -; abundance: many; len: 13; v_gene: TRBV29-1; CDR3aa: CSVLRQIYNEQFF; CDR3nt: TGCAGCGTTTTACGACAGATCTACAATGAGCAGTTCTTC
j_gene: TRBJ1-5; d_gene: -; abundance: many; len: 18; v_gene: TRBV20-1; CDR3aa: CSASNDPQRDTSNQPQHF; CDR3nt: TGCAGTGCTAGCAATGATCCGCAACGGGACACCAGCAATCAGCCCCAGCATTTT
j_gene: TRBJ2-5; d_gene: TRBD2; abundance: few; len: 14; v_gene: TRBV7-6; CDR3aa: CASSLEWGGETRYF; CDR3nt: TGTGCCAGCAGCTTAGAGTGGGGGGGAGAGACCCGGTACTTC
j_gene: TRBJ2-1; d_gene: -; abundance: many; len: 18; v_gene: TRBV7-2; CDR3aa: CASSLKPSFGYAYNEQFF; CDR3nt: TGTGCCAGCAGCTTAAAACCTAGTTTCGGCTATGCCTACAATGAGCAGTTCTTC
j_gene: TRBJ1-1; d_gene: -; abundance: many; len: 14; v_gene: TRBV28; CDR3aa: CASSLVQVNTEAFF; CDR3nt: TGTGCCAGCAGCCTCGTACAGGTGAACACTGAAGCTTTCTTT
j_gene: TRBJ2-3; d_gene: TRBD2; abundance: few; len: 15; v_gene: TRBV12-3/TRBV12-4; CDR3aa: CASSLQGLAGDTQYF; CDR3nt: TGTGCCAGCAGCCTCCAAGGACTAGCGGGAGATACGCAGTATTTT
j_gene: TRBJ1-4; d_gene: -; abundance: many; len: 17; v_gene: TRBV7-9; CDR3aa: CASSSQVGQRGREKLFF; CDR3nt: TGTGCCAGCAGCTCCCAAGTTGGGCAGCGAGGTAGAGAAAAACTGTTTTTT
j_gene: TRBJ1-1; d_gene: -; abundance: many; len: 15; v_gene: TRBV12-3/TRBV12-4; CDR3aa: CASRLQRIKNTEAFF; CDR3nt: TGTGCCAGCAGGCTACAACGAATTAAGAACACTGAAGCTTTCTTT
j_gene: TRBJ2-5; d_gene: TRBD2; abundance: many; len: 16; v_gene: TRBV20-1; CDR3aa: CSAREKEGGPMETQYF; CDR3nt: TGCAGTGCTAGAGAGAAGGAGGGAGGGCCGATGGAGACCCAGTACTTC
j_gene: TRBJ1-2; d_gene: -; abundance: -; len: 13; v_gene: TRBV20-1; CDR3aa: CSARGPEDYGYTF; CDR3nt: TGCAGTGCTAGAGGTCCGGAGGACTATGGCTACACCTTC
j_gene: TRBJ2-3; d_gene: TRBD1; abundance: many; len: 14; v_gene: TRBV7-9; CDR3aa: CASNRDRAPDTQYF; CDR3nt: TGTGCCAGCAACCGAGACAGGGCCCCAGATACGCAGTATTTT
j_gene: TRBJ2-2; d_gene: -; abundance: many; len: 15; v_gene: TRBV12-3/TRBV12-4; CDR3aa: CASSLSSANTGELFF; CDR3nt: TGTGCCAGCAGTTTATCTTCGGCGAACACCGGGGAGCTGTTTTTT
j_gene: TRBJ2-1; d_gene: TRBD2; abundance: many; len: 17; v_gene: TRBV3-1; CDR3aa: CASSQFSGVSVRSEQFF; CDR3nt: TGTGCCAGCAGCCAATTTAGCGGGGTCTCCGTGCGGAGTGAGCAGTTCTTC
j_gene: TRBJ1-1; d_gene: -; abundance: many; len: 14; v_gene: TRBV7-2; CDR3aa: CASSLALQGTEAFF; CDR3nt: TGTGCCAGCAGCTTAGCGCTGCAGGGCACTGAAGCTTTCTTT
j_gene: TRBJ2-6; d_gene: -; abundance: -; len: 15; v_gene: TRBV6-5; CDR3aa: CASSYGGPGANVLTF; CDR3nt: TGTGCCAGCAGTTACGGAGGACCTGGGGCCAACGTCCTGACTTTC
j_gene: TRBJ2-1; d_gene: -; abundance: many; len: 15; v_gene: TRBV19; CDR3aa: CASSPSVTHNNEQFF; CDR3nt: TGTGCCAGTAGTCCATCGGTCACACATAACAATGAGCAGTTCTTC
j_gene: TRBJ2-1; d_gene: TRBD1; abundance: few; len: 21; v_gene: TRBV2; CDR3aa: CASNSFGGQGATWSSYNEQFF; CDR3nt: TGTGCCAGCAACTCCTTCGGAGGACAGGGGGCTACCTGGAGCTCCTACAATGAGCAGTTCTTC
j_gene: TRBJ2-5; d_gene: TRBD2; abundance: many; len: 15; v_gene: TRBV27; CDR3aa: CASSFYSGREETQYF; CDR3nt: TGTGCCAGCAGTTTTTATAGCGGGAGGGAAGAGACCCAGTACTTC
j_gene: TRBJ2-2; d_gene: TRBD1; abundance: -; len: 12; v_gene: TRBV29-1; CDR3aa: CRAGQGTGELFF; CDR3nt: TGCAGAGCCGGACAGGGTACCGGGGAGCTGTTTTTT
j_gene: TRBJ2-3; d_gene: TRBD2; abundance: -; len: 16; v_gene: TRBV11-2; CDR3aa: CASSLIGLAGADTQYF; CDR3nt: TGTGCCAGCAGCCTGATTGGACTAGCGGGAGCCGATACGCAGTATTTT
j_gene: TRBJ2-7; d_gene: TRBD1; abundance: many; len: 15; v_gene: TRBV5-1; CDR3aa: CASSLGGTGGYEQYF; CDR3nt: TGCGCCAGCAGCTTGGGTGGGACAGGCGGCTACGAGCAGTACTTC
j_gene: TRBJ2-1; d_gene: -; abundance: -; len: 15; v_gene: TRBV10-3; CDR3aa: CAIRAMGTQNKEQFF; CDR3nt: TGTGCCATCAGAGCTATGGGGACGCAGAACAAGGAGCAGTTCTTC
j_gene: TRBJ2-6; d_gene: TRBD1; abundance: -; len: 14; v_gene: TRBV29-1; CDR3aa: CSVKTGTGANVLTF; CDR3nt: TGCAGCGTTAAGACAGGGACTGGGGCCAACGTCCTGACTTTC
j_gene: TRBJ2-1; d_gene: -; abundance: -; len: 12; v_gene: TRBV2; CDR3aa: CASSDGFNEQFF; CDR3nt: TGTGCCAGCAGTGACGGCTTTAATGAGCAGTTCTTC
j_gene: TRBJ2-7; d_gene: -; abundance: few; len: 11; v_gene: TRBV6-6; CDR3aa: CASSMTGEQYF; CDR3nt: TGTGCCAGCAGCATGACGGGGGAGCAGTACTTC
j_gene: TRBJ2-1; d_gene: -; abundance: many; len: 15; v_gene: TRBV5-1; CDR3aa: CASSLEGAGYNEQFF; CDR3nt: TGCGCCAGCAGCTTGGAAGGGGCGGGGTACAATGAGCAGTTCTTC
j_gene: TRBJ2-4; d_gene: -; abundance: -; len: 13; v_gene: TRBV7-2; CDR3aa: CASSFTAGAIQYF; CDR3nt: TGTGCCAGCAGCTTCACGGCAGGGGCCATTCAGTACTTC
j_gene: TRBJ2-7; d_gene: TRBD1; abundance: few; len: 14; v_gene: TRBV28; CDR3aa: CASSPGQGIYEQYF; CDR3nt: TGTGCCAGCAGCCCGGGACAGGGTATTTACGAGCAGTACTTC
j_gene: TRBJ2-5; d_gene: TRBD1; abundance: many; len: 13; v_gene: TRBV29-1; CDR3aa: CSVEGNRGETQYF; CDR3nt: TGCAGCGTTGAAGGGAACAGGGGTGAGACCCAGTACTTC
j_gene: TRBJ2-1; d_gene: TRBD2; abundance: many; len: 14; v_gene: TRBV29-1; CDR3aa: CSVVLAGGGNEQFF; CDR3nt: TGCAGCGTTGTTCTAGCGGGAGGGGGCAATGAGCAGTTCTTC
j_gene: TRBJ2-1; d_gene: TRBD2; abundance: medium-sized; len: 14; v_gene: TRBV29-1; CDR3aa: CSARLAGGNNEQFF; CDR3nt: TGCAGCGCCCGACTAGCGGGAGGGAACAATGAGCAGTTCTTC
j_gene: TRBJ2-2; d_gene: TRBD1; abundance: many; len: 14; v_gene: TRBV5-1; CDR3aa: CASSPGTEAGELFF; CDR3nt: TGCGCCAGCAGCCCCGGGACAGAGGCCGGGGAGCTGTTTTTT
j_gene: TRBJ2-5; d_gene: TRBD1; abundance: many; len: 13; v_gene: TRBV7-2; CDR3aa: CASRMTGVETQYF; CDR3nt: TGTGCCAGCAGAATGACAGGGGTTGAGACCCAGTACTTC
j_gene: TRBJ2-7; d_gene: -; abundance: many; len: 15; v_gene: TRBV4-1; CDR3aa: CASSQENSDSYEQYF; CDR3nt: TGCGCCAGCAGCCAAGAGAACAGTGACTCCTACGAGCAGTACTTC
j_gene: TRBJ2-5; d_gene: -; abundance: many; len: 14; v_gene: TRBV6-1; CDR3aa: CASLRVIGGETQYF; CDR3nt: TGTGCCAGCCTACGGGTCATTGGCGGGGAGACCCAGTACTTC
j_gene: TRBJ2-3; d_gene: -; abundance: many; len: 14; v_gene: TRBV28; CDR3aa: CASSFPRDSDTQYF; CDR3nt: TGTGCCAGCAGTTTCCCCAGGGACTCAGATACGCAGTATTTT
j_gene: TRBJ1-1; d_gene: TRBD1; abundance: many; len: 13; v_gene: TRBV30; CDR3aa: CAWSEMLEGAAFF; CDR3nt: TGTGCCTGGAGTGAAATGTTAGAGGGGGCAGCTTTCTTT
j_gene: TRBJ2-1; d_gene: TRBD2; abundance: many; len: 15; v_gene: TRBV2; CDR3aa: CASSLTGGRYNEQFF; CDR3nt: TGTGCCAGCAGCCTAACGGGAGGGCGGTACAATGAGCAGTTCTTC
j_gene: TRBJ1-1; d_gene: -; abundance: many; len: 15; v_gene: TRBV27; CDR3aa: CASSGYQGRSTEAFF; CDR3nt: TGTGCCAGCAGCGGATACCAGGGGAGGTCCACTGAAGCTTTCTTT
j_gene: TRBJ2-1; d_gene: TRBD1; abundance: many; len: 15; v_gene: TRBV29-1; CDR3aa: CSAKTPGQGYNEQFF; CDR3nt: TGCAGCGCTAAAACTCCGGGACAGGGCTACAATGAGCAGTTCTTC
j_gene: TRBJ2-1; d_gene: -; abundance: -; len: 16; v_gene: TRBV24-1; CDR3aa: CATSDRRGRVWGEQFF; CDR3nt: TGTGCCACCAGTGACCGACGAGGACGGGTCTGGGGTGAGCAGTTCTTC